Below are 25 T cell receptor beta chains sequenced from a single sample in a study of T cells in Graves' hyperthyroidism and ophthalmopathy. Using RNA transcripts as the source, TCR beta CDR3 regions were amplified. The TCR CDR3 was amplified in a first-round RT-PCR using the HTBI primer set. TCRdb itself ran the multiplex PCR reads through MiXCR, one entry per CDR3 protein. This table holds around 300,000 distinct CDR3 sequences, 25% found once. The sample comprised blood. The receptors originated from a middle-aged man with Graves' hyperthyroidism that later progressed to Graves' ophthalmopathy.

This clonotype was found many times. The genes are TRBV28 and TRBJ1-1; TRBD1 might be the D (5 bases). The CDR3 is 13 amino acids. V lost 11 bases and J lost 3, with 16 bases in between. Germline-derived CDR1 and CDR2 are MDHEN and SYDVKM. The CDR3 loop is CAGNRGEDTEAFF. The CDR3 DNA reads TGTGCCGGCAATCGAGGGGAAGACACTGAAGCTTTCTTT.

This clonotype has a count of ten or more. The genes are TRBV28 and TRBJ1-6; D gene unclear. Germline V gene lookup returns CDR1 MDHEN and CDR2 SYDVKM. Trimming left V 6 bases short and J 3 bases short, with 15 bases between. The CDR3 is 16 residues long. CDR3 nucleotides: TGTGCCAGCAGACCTTCTAAGGGCTTCTATAATTCACCCCTCCACTTT. Its protein product is CASRPSKGFYNSPLHF.

This clonotype showed up many times. The chain is built from TRBV11-2 and TRBJ1-1; D is ambiguous. This CDR3 region has 12 residues. From germline, CDR1 is SGHAT and CDR2 FQNNGV. The V gene lost 1 base and the J gene lost 9 bases, with 9 bases spanning the gap. The CDR3 sequence is CASSLGSGKAFF. The DNA of the CDR3 is TGTGCCAGCAGCTTAGGGTCGGGAAAAGCTTTCTTT.

J is TRBJ1-1 and V is TRBV6-5; TRBD1 is a possible D gene (6 bases). Germline CDR1 MNHEY, CDR2 SVGAGI. The V gene lost 0 bases and the J gene lost 1 base, with 12 bases spanning the gap. This CDR3 comprises 16 residues. CDR3 amino acids: CASSYSRGAGNTEAFF. The DNA of the CDR3 is TGTGCCAGCAGTTACTCCCGGGGGGCTGGGAACACTGAAGCTTTCTTT.

CDR3 sequence: CASSGGPNTEAFF. Written as DNA, the CDR3 is TGTGCCAGCAGCGGCGGGCCGAACACTGAAGCTTTCTTT. The rearrangement links TRBV9 to TRBJ1-1; no reliable D call. The CDR3 extends over 13 amino acids. Germline CDR1 is SGDLS and CDR2 is YYNGEE. The ends were cut back, 3 bases at V and 1 base at J, with 7 bases in the middle.

This clonotype was observed a few times. Given a much more abundant clone one base away, this may be a read error. V usage is TRBV3-1 and J usage is TRBJ1-1; D is unclear. Germline V gene sequence: CDR1 LGHDT, CDR2 YNNKEL (reference sequence). This CDR3 has 12 amino acids. Here the CDR3 DNA reads TGTGCCAGCCGGGCCGGGAACGCTGAAGCTTTCTTT. Protein sequence: CASRAGNAEAFF.

The J gene is TRBJ2-7, the V gene TRBV20-1; 12 bases fit TRBD2. In germline, CDR1 is DFQATT, CDR2 SNEGSKA (reference sequence). V shed 3 bases, J shed 2 bases, and the junction held 5 bases outside the gene matches. The CDR3 runs 15 residues. CDR3 sequence reads: CSARGGLAGPYEQYF. In DNA, the CDR3 is TGCAGTGCTAGGGGGGGACTAGCGGGCCCCTACGAGCAGTACTTC.

This clonotype was found a few times. The chain combines TRBV6-2 or TRBV6-3 with TRBJ1-1; a weak D match, TRBD1 (6 bases). CDR3 size: 14 residues. CDR1 is MNHEY and CDR2 is SVGEGT in the germline V gene. Between the trimmed V and J ends, which lost 6 bases and 7 bases, there was a span of 18 bases. This CDR3 reads CASRRSGGENEAFF. CDR3 nucleotide sequence: TGTGCCAGCAGAAGGTCCGGGGGCGAGAATGAAGCTTTCTTT.

The chain couples TRBV29-1 to TRBJ2-2; 12 bases line up with TRBD2. Germline V gene sequence: CDR1 SQVTM, CDR2 ANQGSEA. The trim removed 0 bases at V and 7 bases at J, leaving 9 bases unmatched. The CDR3 is made up of 17 amino acids. The CDR3 nucleotides are TGCAGCGTTGAAGAGCGGCGACTAGCGGGAGTGAACGGGGAGCTGTTTTTT. Amino acid sequence: CSVEERRLAGVNGELFF.

In this sample, this clonotype turned up a few times. The chain joins TRBV6-1 to TRBJ1-1; possible D gene TRBD1, 5 bases. Germline CDR1 MNHNS, CDR2 SASEGT. This CDR3 comprises 15 residues. V lost 7 bases and J 4 bases, leaving 19 bases between the germline ends. The CDR3 loop is CASNLRGPRSTEAFF. The CDR3 bases are TGTGCCAGCAACCTGAGGGGCCCCCGGAGCACTGAAGCTTTCTTT.

The rearrangement uses TRBV6-2 or TRBV6-3 and TRBJ2-7; 7 bases agree with TRBD1. Germline loops: CDR1 MNHEY, CDR2 SVGEGT. The V and J ends lost 7 bases and 2 bases, in that order; junction bases with no gene match: 8. The CDR3 is 14 amino acids. The CDR3 loop is CASTHGQGAYEQYF. The CDR3 region has the DNA TGTGCCAGCACTCACGGGCAGGGGGCCTACGAGCAGTACTTC.

CDR3: CASSYLQENTEAFF. DNA of the CDR3: TGTGCCAGCAGTTACCTACAGGAGAACACTGAAGCTTTCTTT. The rearrangement uses TRBV2 and TRBJ1-1; D is perhaps TRBD1 (5 bases). The CDR3 totals 14 residues. V lost 5 bases and J 1 base, leaving 11 bases between the germline ends. Germline assignment: CDR1 SNHLY and CDR2 FYNNEI.

This chain joins TRBV19 and TRBJ1-1; possibly TRBD1 for D (5 bases). The V end lost 5 bases, the J end lost 6 bases, and 13 bases lay between the germline ends. This CDR3 spans 13 amino acids. Germline-derived CDR1 and CDR2 are LNHDA and SQIVND (reference sequence). CDR3 sequence: CASSGGLGAEAFF. In nucleotides, the CDR3 is TGTGCCAGTAGTGGGGGACTCGGGGCTGAAGCTTTCTTT.

This clonotype has ten or more counts. The rearrangement joins TRBV20-1 to TRBJ2-7, with 11 bases matching TRBD2. Germline CDR1 is DFQATT and CDR2 is SNEGSKA (reference sequence). Unmatched junction bases numbered 14, after V lost 1 base and J lost 3 bases. This CDR3 is 18 amino acids long. CDR3: CSARAPGLAEPKGYEQYF. In DNA, the CDR3 is TGCAGTGCTAGAGCGCCGGGACTAGCGGAACCAAAGGGCTACGAGCAGTACTTC.

This clonotype occurred many times. This chain uses TRBV20-1 with TRBJ1-6; unclear D gene. V lost 0 bases, J lost 8 bases, and 11 bases lay in between. This CDR3 region has 14 residues. CDR1 is DFQATT, CDR2 SNEGSKA, per germline (reference sequence). The CDR3 nucleotides are TGCAGTGCTAGAGATTTCCTAGCCGATTCACCCCTCCACTTT. The encoded protein is CSARDFLADSPLHF.

This clonotype was recorded many times. J is TRBJ1-5 and V is TRBV19, with D possibly TRBD1 on 6 matching bases. The CDR3 contains 15 residues. Trimming stripped 5 bases from V and 5 bases from J, with 16 bases between. CDR1 is LNHDA, CDR2 SQIVND, per germline (reference sequence). The DNA for the CDR3 is TGTGCCAGTAGTGCCTTAACAGGGCGAGATCAGCCCCAGCATTTT. Translation: CASSALTGRDQPQHF.

This chain links TRBV3-1 with TRBJ1-1; 7 bases map to TRBD1. CDR1 LGHDT and CDR2 YNNKEL come from the germline V gene (reference sequence). The CDR3 runs to 14 residues. Losses at the gene ends were 1 base for V and 4 bases for J; bases not matched to a gene: 3. CDR3 amino acids: CASSQVRGGTEAFF. The CDR3 region has the DNA TGTGCCAGCAGCCAAGTCAGGGGGGGCACTGAAGCTTTCTTT.

The V gene is TRBV7-3, the J gene TRBJ2-7; 7 nucleotides line up with TRBD2. CDR3 size: 13 residues. J gave up 5 bases and V 6 bases, and 7 bases lay outside the gene matches. Germline assignment: CDR1 SGHTA and CDR2 FQGTGA. The CDR3 sequence is CASSDGGIDEQYF. CDR3 nucleotides: TGTGCCAGCAGTGACGGGGGGATCGACGAGCAGTACTTC.

Many counts were recorded for this clonotype. This chain links TRBV6-5 with TRBJ2-5; D is ambiguous. Looked up from germline, CDR1 is MNHEY and CDR2 is SVGAGI. The CDR3 spans 14 residues. V was cut by 2 bases and J by 6 bases, with 13 bases left in between. The CDR3 is CASSYQRVAKTQYF. CDR3 sequence (DNA): TGTGCCAGCAGTTACCAAAGGGTGGCCAAGACCCAGTACTTC.

The sample holds many counts of this clonotype. V and J are TRBV11-1 and TRBJ2-7; 8 nucleotides align to TRBD2. CDR1 is SGHAT, CDR2 FQDESV, per germline (reference sequence). V gave up 5 bases and J gave up 0 bases; unmatched junction bases: 9. The CDR3 extends over 16 amino acids. In nucleotides, the CDR3 is TGTGCCAGCAGCCGTTCTATAGCGGGAAGCTCCTACGAGCAGTACTTC. It is translated as CASSRSIAGSSYEQYF.

This clonotype has a count of ten or more. J is TRBJ1-2 and V is TRBV12-3 or TRBV12-4; D may be TRBD1 (6 bases). The CDR3 is 13 residues long. Trimming stripped 7 bases from V and 9 bases from J, with 18 bases between. The CDR3 region is CASKAGAGVRYTF. As DNA, the CDR3 is TGTGCCAGCAAAGCCGGGGCAGGGGTACGCTACACCTTC.

This clonotype was detected many times. The chain combines TRBV28 with TRBJ2-7; D call uncertain. V lost 10 bases and J 0 bases, leaving 13 bases between the germline ends. Germline values: CDR1 MDHEN, CDR2 SYDVKM. The CDR3 consists of 13 residues. The CDR3 spells CAISRPSSYEQYF. CDR3 DNA sequence: TGTGCCATCAGCCGGCCGAGCTCCTACGAGCAGTACTTC.

This clonotype was detected ten times or more. CDR3 coding DNA: TGTGCCAGCAGCCCAAGCTCCTTTGGGACTGAAGCTTTCTTT. This sequence encodes CASSPSSFGTEAFF. V and J are TRBV3-1 and TRBJ1-1; D is uncertain. V was trimmed by 4 bases and J by 5 bases, leaving 14 bases between them. The CDR3 totals 14 residues. Looked up from germline, CDR1 is LGHDT and CDR2 is YNNKEL (reference sequence).

This clonotype was seen at least ten times. The chain has TRBV20-1 and TRBJ1-5; D is uncertain. The V and J ends lost 1 base and 0 bases respectively, with 13 bases between them. Germline V gene lookup returns CDR1 DFQATT and CDR2 SNEGSKA (reference sequence). The CDR3 contains 16 residues. The CDR3 here is CSARGRQTYSNQPQHF. CDR3 bases: TGCAGTGCTAGAGGGCGGCAGACTTATAGCAATCAGCCCCAGCATTTT.

Many counts were recorded for this clonotype. The rearrangement uses TRBV5-6 and TRBJ1-2; the D gene is possibly TRBD1 (5 bases). Trimming took off 2 bases at V and 4 bases at J, with 9 bases between the two ends. Germline-derived CDR1 and CDR2 are SGHDT and YYEEEE. The CDR3 contains 13 residues. The CDR3 is CASSFGRGYGYTF. The CDR3 region has the DNA TGTGCCAGCAGCTTCGGGAGGGGCTATGGCTACACCTTC.